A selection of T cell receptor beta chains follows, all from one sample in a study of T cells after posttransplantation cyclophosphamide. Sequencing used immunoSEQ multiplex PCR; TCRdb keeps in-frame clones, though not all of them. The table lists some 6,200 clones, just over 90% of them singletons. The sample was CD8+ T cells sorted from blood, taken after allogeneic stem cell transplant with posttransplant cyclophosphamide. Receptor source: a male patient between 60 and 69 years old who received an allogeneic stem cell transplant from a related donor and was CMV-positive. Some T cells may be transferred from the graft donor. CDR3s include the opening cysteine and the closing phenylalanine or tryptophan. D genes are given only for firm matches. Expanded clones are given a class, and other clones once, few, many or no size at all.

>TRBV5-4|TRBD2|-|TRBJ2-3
TGTGCCAGCAGCTTGGGGCGGGGGGGCGTCCCAGATACGCAGTATTTT
CASSLGRGGVPDTQYF
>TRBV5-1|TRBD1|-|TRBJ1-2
TGCGCCAGCAGCTTGGATGGGACAGCCAATGGCTACACCTTC
CASSLDGTANGYTF
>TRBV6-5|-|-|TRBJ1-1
TGTGCCAGCAGTACGGACAGCCTCATGAACACTGAAGCTTTCTTT
CASSTDSLMNTEAFF
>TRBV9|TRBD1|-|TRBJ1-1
TGTGCCAGCAGCGTAGAGGACAGGGGGAACACTGAAGCTTTCTTT
CASSVEDRGNTEAFF
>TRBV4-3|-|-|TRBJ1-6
TGCGCCAGCAGCCAAGAGCAACAGGCCACAGCATCACCCCTCCACTTT
CASSQEQQATASPLHF
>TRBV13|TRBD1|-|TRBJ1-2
TGTGCCAGCAGCCAGGGACAGGGGAAACTTAACTATGGCTACACCTTC
CASSQGQGKLNYGYTF
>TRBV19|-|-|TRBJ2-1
TGTGCCAGTAGTATTTCTTTAGGGAGCGAGCAGTTCTTC
CASSISLGSEQFF
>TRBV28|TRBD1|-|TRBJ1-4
TGTGCCACCGCCACCGGGACAGGACGGGATTTTGAAAAACTGTTTTTT
CATATGTGRDFEKLFF
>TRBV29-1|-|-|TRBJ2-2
TGCAGCGTTGAATCACAGGCCCTAAACACCGGGGAGCTGTTTTTT
CSVESQALNTGELFF
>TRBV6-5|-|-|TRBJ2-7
TGTGCCAGCAGTTACTCGCGGCAGAACTACGAGCAGTACTTC
CASSYSRQNYEQYF
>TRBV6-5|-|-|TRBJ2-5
TGTGCCAGCAGTGTCTTCAGGGTAGGAGAGACCCAGTACTTC
CASSVFRVGETQYF
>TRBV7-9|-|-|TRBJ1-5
TGTGCCAGCAGCTTAGTAGGGGGGCCCCAGCATTTT
CASSLVGGPQHF
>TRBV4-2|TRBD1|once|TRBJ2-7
TGTGCCAGCAGCCAAGATGGACAGGGGGAGCTTTCCTACGAGCAGTACTTC
CASSQDGQGELSYEQYF
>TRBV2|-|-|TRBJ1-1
TGTGCCAGCAGTGAGAGGTCCTTTGGAGACACTGAAGCTTTCTTT
CASSERSFGDTEAFF
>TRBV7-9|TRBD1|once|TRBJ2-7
TGTGCCAGCAGCAACCGGGACAGGGGCTACGAGCAGTACTTC
CASSNRDRGYEQYF
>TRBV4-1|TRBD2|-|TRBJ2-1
TGCGCCAGCAGCCGTCCCGGGACTAGCGGGGCAGGGGATGAGCAGTTCTTC
CASSRPGTSGAGDEQFF
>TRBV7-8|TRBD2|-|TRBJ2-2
TGTGCCAGCAGCGTACGCACGGGGGGACTGAACACCGGGGAGCTGTTTTTT
CASSVRTGGLNTGELFF
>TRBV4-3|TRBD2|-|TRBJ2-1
TGCGCCAGCAGCCAAGTAAGCGGGGGGCCCCATGAGCAGTTCTTC
CASSQVSGGPHEQFF
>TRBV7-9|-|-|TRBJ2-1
TGTGCCAGCAGCCGAGGCGATCGTTTAAGGGAGCAGTTCTTC
CASSRGDRLREQFF
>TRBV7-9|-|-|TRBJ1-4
TGTGCCAGCAGTTACTCGGGGAACGATGAAAAACTGTTTTTT
CASSYSGNDEKLFF
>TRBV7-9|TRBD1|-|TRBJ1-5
TGTGCCAGCAGCCCCCCCGCGACAGGGGGTAGCAATCAGCCCCAGCATTTT
CASSPPATGGSNQPQHF
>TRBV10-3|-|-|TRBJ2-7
TGTGCCATCAGTGAGTCAAGAAACGCCTTTCGGGAGCAGTACTTC
CAISESRNAFREQYF
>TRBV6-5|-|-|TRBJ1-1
TGTGCCAGCAGTTACTCGTCCAGGATGAACACTGAAGCTTTCTTT
CASSYSSRMNTEAFF
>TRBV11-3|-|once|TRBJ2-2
TGTGCCAGCAGCTTAGCGGCGAACACCGGGGAGCTGTTTTTT
CASSLAANTGELFF
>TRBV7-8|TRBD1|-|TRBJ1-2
TGTGCCAGCAGCTTTAGGACAGGTTACTCTGTCACCTTC
CASSFRTGYSVTF
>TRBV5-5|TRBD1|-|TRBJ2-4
TGTGCCAGCAGCTTGGGACAGGGGGGGGAGGAGGGTCAGTACTTC
CASSLGQGGEEGQYF
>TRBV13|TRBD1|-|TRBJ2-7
TGTGCCAGCAGGCACAGGGGGAGCTCCTACGAGCAGTACTTC
CASRHRGSSYEQYF
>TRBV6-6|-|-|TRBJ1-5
TGTGCCAGCAGTTACGTAGCTGAGAATCAGCCCCAGCATTTT
CASSYVAENQPQHF
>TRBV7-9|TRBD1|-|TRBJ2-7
TGTGCCAGCAGCCGTCCTGGACAGGGATCCCTAGGCGAGCAGTACTTC
CASSRPGQGSLGEQYF
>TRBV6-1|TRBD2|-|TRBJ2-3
TGTGCCAGCGATTTCGGGACTAGTTGGACAGATACGCAGTATTTT
CASDFGTSWTDTQYF
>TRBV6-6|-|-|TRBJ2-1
TGTGCCAGCACAGCGGGCAGCAATGAGCAGTTCTTC
CASTAGSNEQFF
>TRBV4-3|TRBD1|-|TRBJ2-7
TGCGCCAGCAGCCAATCGGGACAGGGGGCTGGAGAGCAGTACTTC
CASSQSGQGAGEQYF
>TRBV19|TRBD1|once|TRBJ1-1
TGTGCCAGTAGTATGGGACAGGGAAGAACTGAAGCTTTCTTT
CASSMGQGRTEAFF